This T cell receptor beta chain was observed in a study of blood T cell repertoires in COVID-19. In the original analysis: Amplified reference gene primers provided the basis for estimating nucleated cell counts. Sequencing used immunoSEQ multiplex PCR; TCRdb keeps in-frame clones, though not all of them. V, J and clone size are those of that table, while D and trimming were read from the DNA. The sample holds about 88,000 clones, 90% seen once. Germline trimming cut 4 bases from V and 3 bases from J; bases unmatched to any gene: 11. This CDR3 contains 16 residues. Looked up from germline, CDR1 is SGHRS and CDR2 is YFSETQ.

This receptor was obtained from a man between 60 and 75 years old with acute or convalescent COVID-19. The specimen was peripheral blood. The chain combines TRBV5-1 with TRBJ2-5; the match to TRBD1 covers 8 bases. CDR3 sequence (DNA): TGCGCCAGCAGCCCCGCCCCCGACAGGGGCGAAGAGACCCAGTACTTC. Translated, it gives CASSPAPDRGEETQYF.